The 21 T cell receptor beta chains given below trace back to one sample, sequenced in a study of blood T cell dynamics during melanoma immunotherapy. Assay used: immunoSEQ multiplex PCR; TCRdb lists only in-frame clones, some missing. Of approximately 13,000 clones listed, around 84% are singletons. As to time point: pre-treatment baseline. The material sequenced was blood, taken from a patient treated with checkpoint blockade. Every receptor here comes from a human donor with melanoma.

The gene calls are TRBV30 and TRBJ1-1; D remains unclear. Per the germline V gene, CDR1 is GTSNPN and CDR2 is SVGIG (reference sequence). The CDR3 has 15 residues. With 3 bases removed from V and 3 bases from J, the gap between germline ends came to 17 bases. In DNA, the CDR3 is TGTGCCTGGAGAAGGAAGTCAACCCTTGACACTGAAGCTTTCTTT. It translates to CAWRRKSTLDTEAFF.

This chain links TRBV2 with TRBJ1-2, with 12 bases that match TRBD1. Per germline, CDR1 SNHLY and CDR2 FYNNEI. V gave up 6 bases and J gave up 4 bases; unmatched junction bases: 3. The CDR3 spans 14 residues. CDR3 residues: CASRLGQGAYGYTF. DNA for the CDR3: TGTGCCAGCAGGTTGGGACAGGGGGCCTATGGCTACACCTTC.

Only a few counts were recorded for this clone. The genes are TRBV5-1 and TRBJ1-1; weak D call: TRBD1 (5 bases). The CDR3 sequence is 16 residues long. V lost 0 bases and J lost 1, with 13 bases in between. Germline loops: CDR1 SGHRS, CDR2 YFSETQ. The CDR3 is CASSLEFRGRNTEAFF. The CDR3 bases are TGCGCCAGCAGCTTGGAATTTCGGGGGAGGAACACTGAAGCTTTCTTT.

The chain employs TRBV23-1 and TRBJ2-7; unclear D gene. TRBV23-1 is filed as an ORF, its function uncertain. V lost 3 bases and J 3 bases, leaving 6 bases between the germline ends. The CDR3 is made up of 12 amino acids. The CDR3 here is CASSHPDYEQYF. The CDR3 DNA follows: TGCGCCAGCAGTCATCCCGACTACGAGCAGTACTTC.

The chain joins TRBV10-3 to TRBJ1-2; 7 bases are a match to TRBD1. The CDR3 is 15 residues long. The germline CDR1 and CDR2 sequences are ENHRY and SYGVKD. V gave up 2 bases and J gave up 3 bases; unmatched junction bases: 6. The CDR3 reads CAISEPLGQDYGYTF. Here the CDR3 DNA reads TGTGCCATCAGTGAGCCCTTAGGACAGGACTATGGCTACACCTTC.

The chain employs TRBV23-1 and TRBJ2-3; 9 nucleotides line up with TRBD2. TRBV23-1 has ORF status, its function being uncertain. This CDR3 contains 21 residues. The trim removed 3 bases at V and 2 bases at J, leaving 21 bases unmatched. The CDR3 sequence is CASSQYTPVARGGRFTDTQYF. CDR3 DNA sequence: TGCGCCAGCAGTCAGTACACCCCGGTTGCGCGGGGGGGCCGATTCACAGATACGCAGTATTTT.

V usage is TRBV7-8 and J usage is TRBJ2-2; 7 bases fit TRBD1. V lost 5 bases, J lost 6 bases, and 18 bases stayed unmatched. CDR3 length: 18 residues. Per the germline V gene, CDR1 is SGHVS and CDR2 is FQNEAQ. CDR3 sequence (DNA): TGTGCCAGCAGCCCTCGAATGACAGGGCTCGTACAGGCCGGGGAGCTGTTTTTT. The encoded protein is CASSPRMTGLVQAGELFF.

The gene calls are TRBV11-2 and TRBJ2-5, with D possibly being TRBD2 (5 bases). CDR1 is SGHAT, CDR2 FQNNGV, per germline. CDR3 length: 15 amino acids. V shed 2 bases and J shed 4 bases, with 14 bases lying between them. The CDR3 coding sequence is TGTGCCAGCAGCTTACCGGGGTTCCGTGTAGAGACCCAGTACTTC. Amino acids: CASSLPGFRVETQYF.

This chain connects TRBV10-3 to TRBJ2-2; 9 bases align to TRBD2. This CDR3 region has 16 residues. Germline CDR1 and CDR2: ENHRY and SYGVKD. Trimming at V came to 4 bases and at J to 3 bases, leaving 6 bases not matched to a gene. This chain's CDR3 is CAISGPTSGDTGELFF. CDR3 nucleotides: TGTGCCATCAGTGGGCCGACTAGCGGAGACACCGGGGAGCTGTTTTTT.

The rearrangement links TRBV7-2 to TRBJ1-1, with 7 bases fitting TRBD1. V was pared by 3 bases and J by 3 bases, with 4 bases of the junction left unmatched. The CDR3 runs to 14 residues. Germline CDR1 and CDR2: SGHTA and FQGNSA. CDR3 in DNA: TGTGCCAGCAGCTTTAAGACAGGGCACACTGAAGCTTTCTTT. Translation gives CASSFKTGHTEAFF.

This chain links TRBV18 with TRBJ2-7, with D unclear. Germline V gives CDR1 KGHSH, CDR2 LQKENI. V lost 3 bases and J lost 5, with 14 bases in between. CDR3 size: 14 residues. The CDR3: CASSPLDSYDEQYF. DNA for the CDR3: TGTGCCAGCTCACCTTTGGATAGTTACGACGAGCAGTACTTC.

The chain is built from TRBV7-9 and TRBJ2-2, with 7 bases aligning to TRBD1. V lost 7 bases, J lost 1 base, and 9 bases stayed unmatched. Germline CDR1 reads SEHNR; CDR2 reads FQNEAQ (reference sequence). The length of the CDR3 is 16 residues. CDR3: CASNLPGTVNTGELFF. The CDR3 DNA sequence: TGTGCCAGCAACCTCCCCGGGACAGTGAACACCGGGGAGCTGTTTTTT.

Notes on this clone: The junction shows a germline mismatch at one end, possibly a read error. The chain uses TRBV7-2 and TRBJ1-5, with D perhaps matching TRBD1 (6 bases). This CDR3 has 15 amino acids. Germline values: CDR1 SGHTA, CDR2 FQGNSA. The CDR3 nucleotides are TGTGCCAGCAGCTTAACAGGGAGCAGCAGTCAGCCCCAGCATTTT. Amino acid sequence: CASSLTGSSSQPQHF.

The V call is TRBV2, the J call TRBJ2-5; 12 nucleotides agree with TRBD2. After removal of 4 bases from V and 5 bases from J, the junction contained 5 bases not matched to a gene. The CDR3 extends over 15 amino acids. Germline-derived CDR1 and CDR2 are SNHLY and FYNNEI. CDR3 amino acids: CASSGLAGVGETQYF. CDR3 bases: TGTGCCAGCAGTGGACTAGCGGGGGTCGGTGAGACCCAGTACTTC.

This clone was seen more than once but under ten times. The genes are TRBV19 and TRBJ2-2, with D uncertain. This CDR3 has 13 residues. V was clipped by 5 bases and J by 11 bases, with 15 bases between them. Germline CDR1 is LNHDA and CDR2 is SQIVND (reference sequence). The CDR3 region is CASSLQDARELFF. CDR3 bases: TGTGCCAGTAGTTTACAAGACGCGAGAGAGCTGTTTTTT.

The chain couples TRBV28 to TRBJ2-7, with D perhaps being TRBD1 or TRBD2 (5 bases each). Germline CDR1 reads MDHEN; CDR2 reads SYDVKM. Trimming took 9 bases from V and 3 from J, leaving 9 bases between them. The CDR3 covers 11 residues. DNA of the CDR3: TGTGCCAGTGAGGGGAACTACGAGCAGTACTTC. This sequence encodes CASEGNYEQYF.

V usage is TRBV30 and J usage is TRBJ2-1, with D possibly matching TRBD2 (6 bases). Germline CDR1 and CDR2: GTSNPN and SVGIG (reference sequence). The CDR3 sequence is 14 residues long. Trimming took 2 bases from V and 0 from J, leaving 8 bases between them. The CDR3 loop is CAWSRGTSYNEQFF. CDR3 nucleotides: TGTGCCTGGAGTCGGGGGACCTCCTACAATGAGCAGTTCTTC.

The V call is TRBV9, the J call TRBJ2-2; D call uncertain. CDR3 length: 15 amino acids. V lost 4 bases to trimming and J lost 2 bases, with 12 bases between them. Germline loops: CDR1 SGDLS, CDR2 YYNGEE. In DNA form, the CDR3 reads TGTGCCAGCAGCCCTCCGGGTCTTAACACCGGGGAGCTGTTTTTT. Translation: CASSPPGLNTGELFF.

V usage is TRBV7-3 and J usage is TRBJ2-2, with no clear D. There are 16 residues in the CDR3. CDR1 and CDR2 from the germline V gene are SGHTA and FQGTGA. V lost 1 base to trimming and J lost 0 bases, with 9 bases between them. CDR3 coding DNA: TGTGCCAGCAGCTTAAGGAGAATCGCGAACACCGGGGAGCTGTTTTTT. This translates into CASSLRRIANTGELFF.

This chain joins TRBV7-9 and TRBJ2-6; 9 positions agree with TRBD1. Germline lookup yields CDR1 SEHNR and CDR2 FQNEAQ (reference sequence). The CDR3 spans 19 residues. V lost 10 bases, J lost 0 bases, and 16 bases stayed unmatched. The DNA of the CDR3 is TGTGCCATATACCCCCCTCTGGGACAGGGAACCTCTGGGGCCAACGTCCTGACTTTC. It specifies CAIYPPLGQGTSGANVLTF.

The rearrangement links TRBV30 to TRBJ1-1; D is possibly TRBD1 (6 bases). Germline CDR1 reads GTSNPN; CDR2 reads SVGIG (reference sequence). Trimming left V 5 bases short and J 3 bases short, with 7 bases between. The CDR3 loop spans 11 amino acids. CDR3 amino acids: CAWYRDTEAFF. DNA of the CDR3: TGTGCCTGGTACAGGGACACTGAAGCTTTCTTT.